One and the same sample provided the 19 T cell receptor beta chains below, sequenced in a study of T cell changes during pregnancy in multiple sclerosis. The protocol was immunoSEQ multiplex PCR, while the TCRdb copy is restricted to in-frame clones and leaves out a portion. The data show around 40,000 clones, roughly nine tenths seen once. The sequenced sample was CD8+ T cells from peripheral blood mononuclear cells, obtained in the second trimester of pregnancy. The receptor set was obtained from a female donor with multiple sclerosis, enrolled in a pregnancy study.

This chain connects TRBV6-4 to TRBJ2-3, with 11 positions matching TRBD2. V trimming: 9 bases; J trimming: 4 bases; junction bases outside the gene matches: 9. Germline CDR1 and CDR2: MRHNA and SNTAGT. The CDR3 covers 15 residues. In DNA, the CDR3 is TGTGCCAGTTCCCGGCTAGCGGGGGGCCCAGATACGCAGTATTTT. Amino acids: CASSRLAGGPDTQYF.

As regards this clone: The same CDR3 is also encoded by other DNA sequences in this sample. The chain uses TRBV6-4 and TRBJ2-3; TRBD2 agrees at 7 bases. Germline-derived CDR1 and CDR2 are MRHNA and SNTAGT. After removal of 0 bases from V and 0 bases from J, the junction contained 0 bases not matched to a gene. The CDR3 is made up of 15 amino acids. Written as DNA, the CDR3 is TGTGCCAGCAGTGACTCAGCGGGGAGCACAGATACGCAGTATTTT. Its translation is CASSDSAGSTDTQYF.

The chain carries TRBV4-2 and TRBJ1-5; 9 bases are shared with TRBD1. The germline V gene encodes CDR1 LGHNA and CDR2 YNFKEQ. Germline trimming cut 4 bases from V and 5 bases from J; bases unmatched to any gene: 6. This CDR3 contains 15 residues. CDR3 DNA: TGTGCCAGCAGCCGCACAGGGGGCGCGGATCAGCCCCAGCATTTT. Amino acid sequence: CASSRTGGADQPQHF.

J is TRBJ2-7 and V is TRBV7-8; 7 bases line up with TRBD2. CDR1 is SGHVS and CDR2 is FQNEAQ in the germline V gene. The trim removed 1 base at V and 2 bases at J, leaving 14 bases unmatched. The CDR3 is 18 amino acids. CDR3 bases: TGTGCCAGCAGCTTAGTTTTTCTAGCGGTCCGCCGGACCTACGAGCAGTACTTC. It encodes CASSLVFLAVRRTYEQYF.

This chain links TRBV6-5 with TRBJ2-7; 8 bases are a match to TRBD2. This CDR3 has 14 amino acids. With V trimmed by 4 bases and J by 0 bases, 2 bases remained unmatched. The germline V gene encodes CDR1 MNHEY and CDR2 SVGAGI. The CDR3 sequence is CASSWSGSSYEQYF. The CDR3 coding sequence is TGTGCCAGCAGTTGGAGCGGGAGCTCCTACGAGCAGTACTTC.

This clone was detected only once. The chain couples TRBV19 to TRBJ1-5; no clear D gene. V was cut by 5 bases and J by 5 bases, with 7 bases left in between. Germline V gives CDR1 LNHDA, CDR2 SQIVND (reference sequence). The CDR3 sequence is 12 residues long. CDR3 nucleotide sequence: TGTGCCAGTAGTCCTTACTATCAGCCCCAGCATTTT. Amino acids: CASSPYYQPQHF.

The chain joins TRBV4-1 to TRBJ2-7, with D uncertain. Germline loops: CDR1 MGHRA, CDR2 YSYEKL. V was cut by 4 bases and J by 0 bases, with 10 bases left in between. This CDR3 region has 14 residues. In DNA form, the CDR3 reads TGCGCCAGCAGCCCCGTAGAAGTCTCCTACGAGCAGTACTTC. Translated, it gives CASSPVEVSYEQYF.

The V and J genes are TRBV4-2 and TRBJ2-1; 12 nucleotides align to TRBD2. Germline CDR1 is LGHNA and CDR2 is YNFKEQ. CDR3 length: 18 residues. Germline trimming cut 3 bases from V and 0 bases from J; bases unmatched to any gene: 6. The chain's CDR3 is CASSHLAGGPVSYNEQFF. In DNA form, the CDR3 reads TGTGCCAGCAGCCACCTAGCGGGAGGGCCGGTCTCCTACAATGAGCAGTTCTTC.

The rearrangement uses TRBV4-2 and TRBJ2-1; 13 nucleotides agree with TRBD2. With V trimmed by 0 bases and J by 4 bases, 3 bases remained unmatched. The CDR3 runs to 17 residues. The V gene's germline CDR1 is LGHNA and CDR2 YNFKEQ. This CDR3 reads CASSQEGLAGDYNEQFF. CDR3 bases: TGTGCCAGCAGCCAAGAAGGACTAGCGGGGGATTACAATGAGCAGTTCTTC.

The chain joins TRBV6-1 to TRBJ2-7, with 8 bases matching TRBD2. CDR3 length: 13 residues. Unmatched junction bases numbered 10, after V lost 11 bases and J lost 4 bases. The V gene's germline CDR1 is MNHNS and CDR2 SASEGT. CDR3 amino acids: CAVRGGDTYEQYF. The DNA for the CDR3 is TGTGCCGTCCGGGGGGGGGACACTTACGAGCAGTACTTC.

V and J are TRBV27 and TRBJ1-2; maybe TRBD1 (6 bases). V shed 5 bases and J shed 3 bases, with 10 bases lying between them. Per germline, CDR1 MNHEY and CDR2 SMNVEV (reference sequence). CDR3 size: 13 residues. The CDR3 spells CASSQDRHYGYTF. DNA for the CDR3: TGTGCCAGCAGTCAGGACAGACACTATGGCTACACCTTC.

The chain has TRBV12-5 and TRBJ2-7, with 9 bases that match TRBD2. This CDR3 is built from 17 residues. In germline, CDR1 is LGHNT, CDR2 FRNRAP. The trim removed 1 base at V and 6 bases at J, leaving 13 bases unmatched. The CDR3 loop reads CASGLATRGGGAREQYF. The CDR3 DNA sequence: TGTGCTAGTGGTTTGGCGACAAGAGGCGGGGGGGCGCGCGAGCAGTACTTC.

This chain uses TRBV7-9 with TRBJ1-1; TRBD1 agrees at 7 bases. CDR3 length: 12 amino acids. Germline V gene sequence: CDR1 SEHNR, CDR2 FQNEAQ (reference sequence). After removal of 8 bases from V and 5 bases from J, the junction contained 5 bases not matched to a gene. CDR3 sequence (DNA): TGTGCCAGCCTGATGACAGGGACTGAAGCTTTCTTT. It codes for CASLMTGTEAFF.

This sequence joins TRBV5-4 and TRBJ2-7; possible D gene TRBD2, 6 bases. Between the trimmed V and J ends, which lost 2 bases and 0 bases, there was a span of 12 bases. The CDR3 spans 15 residues. Germline values: CDR1 SGHNT, CDR2 YYREEE (reference sequence). CDR3: CASSLASASSYEQYF. DNA of the CDR3: TGTGCCAGCAGCTTAGCTAGCGCTAGCTCCTACGAGCAGTACTTC.

The CDR3 DNA reads as TGTGCCAGTAGCGAGAGACCGCCCGGGTACACCGGGGAGCTGTTTTTT. This codes for CASSERPPGYTGELFF. The chain combines TRBV19 with TRBJ2-2; D is unresolved. The length of the CDR3 is 16 residues. Germline values: CDR1 LNHDA, CDR2 SQIVND (reference sequence). With 6 bases removed from V and 3 bases from J, the gap between germline ends came to 17 bases.

The chain joins TRBV28 to TRBJ2-5; D is uncertain. This CDR3 has 14 residues. V lost 5 bases and J 3 bases, leaving 13 bases between the germline ends. CDR1 and CDR2 (germline): MDHEN, SYDVKM. CDR3 coding DNA: TGTGCCAGCAGTAATCGACTGATTAAAGAGACCCAGTACTTC. Its protein is CASSNRLIKETQYF. Complete variable domain (other parts from reference TRBV28 and TRBJ2-5): DVKVTQSSRYLVKRTGEKVFLECVQDMDHENMFWYRQDPGLGLRLIYFSYDVKMKEKGDIPEGYSVSREKKERFSLILESASTNQTSMYLCASSNRLIKETQYFGPGTRLLVL.

The rearrangement links TRBV28 to TRBJ1-5; D is possibly TRBD1 (6 bases). Germline V CDR1 and CDR2: MDHEN, SYDVKM. The CDR3 has 16 residues. V was shortened by 6 bases and J by 3 bases, with 18 bases between the two germline ends. The CDR3 DNA follows: TGTGCCAGCAGCCGATCGGGACAAAGGCTCAATCAGCCCCAGCATTTT. Translated: CASSRSGQRLNQPQHF.

The V and J genes are TRBV6-1 and TRBJ2-5, with 8 bases identical to TRBD1. V was pared by 0 bases and J by 3 bases, with 3 bases of the junction left unmatched. CDR3 length: 15 residues. Germline V lookup: CDR1 MNHNS, CDR2 SASEGT. CDR3 in DNA: TGTGCCAGCAGTGAAGCTGAGACAGGGGAAGAGACCCAGTACTTC. Translation: CASSEAETGEETQYF.

The J gene is TRBJ2-7, the V gene TRBV9, with 10 bases identical to TRBD1. The CDR3 is 15 amino acids. Germline CDR1 is SGDLS and CDR2 is YYNGEE. Trimming removed 0 bases from V and 7 bases from J; junction bases left unmatched: 7. The CDR3 protein is CASSVALGQGEEQYF. The CDR3 DNA sequence: TGTGCCAGCAGCGTAGCCCTAGGACAGGGGGAAGAGCAGTACTTC.